This T cell receptor (beta chain) was observed in a study of CD8 T cells in Susac syndrome. General study findings and limits: About 5 Susac-specific public clones appeared in CD8+ TEMRA repertoires, and around 16 in total CD8+ repertoires.

Notes on this clonotype: Antigen specificity is unknown.

It was with random hexamers that about 0.45 to 1 ug RNA was reverse transcribed. TCRdb re-called the immunoSEQ multiplex PCR reads with MiXCR, one entry per CDR3 protein. The sample lists roughly 110,000 distinct CDR3 sequences; 94% were seen once. The CDR3 contains 10 residues. Germline CDR1 is SNHLY and CDR2 is FYNNEI. This clonotype was obtained from a human donor with Susac syndrome. Input material: CD8+ T cells from PBMCs. J is TRBJ2-3 and V is TRBV2, with unresolved D. The CDR3, as DNA: TGTTCGGAACGTACAGATACGCAGTATTTT. This sequence encodes CSERTDTQYF.